This TCR beta chain stems from a study of Ad26.COV2.S vaccination and SARS-CoV-2 variants. Trimming took off 1 base at V and 8 bases at J, with 14 bases between the two ends. This CDR3 is built from 14 residues. CDR1 is LGHNA and CDR2 is YSLEER in the germline V gene. Measured with immunoSEQ multiplex PCR; TCRdb has only the in-frame clones, and not every one. The data show roughly 380,000 clones, roughly 91% seen once. Regarding treatment: 15 to 20 received Ad26.COV2.S at low or high dose, single or two shots; 5 received placebo; per-sample allocation not given. Sample collection was performed on day 63 after the first vaccine or placebo injection. Study-level findings and limits: Compared with placebo recipients, vaccine recipients had higher spike-specific TCR breadth.

Points on this clone: No antigen is known for it.

The sample consisted of peripheral blood, taken in a trial of Ad26.COV2.S vaccine versus placebo. The receptor comes from a person between 18 and 59 years old who received the Ad26.COV2.S COVID-19 vaccine or a placebo. The rearrangement joins TRBV4-3 to TRBJ1-2, with D unresolved. CDR3 amino acids: CASSQASDDGGYTF. CDR3 in DNA: TGCGCCAGCAGCCAAGCGTCGGACGACGGAGGCTACACCTTC.